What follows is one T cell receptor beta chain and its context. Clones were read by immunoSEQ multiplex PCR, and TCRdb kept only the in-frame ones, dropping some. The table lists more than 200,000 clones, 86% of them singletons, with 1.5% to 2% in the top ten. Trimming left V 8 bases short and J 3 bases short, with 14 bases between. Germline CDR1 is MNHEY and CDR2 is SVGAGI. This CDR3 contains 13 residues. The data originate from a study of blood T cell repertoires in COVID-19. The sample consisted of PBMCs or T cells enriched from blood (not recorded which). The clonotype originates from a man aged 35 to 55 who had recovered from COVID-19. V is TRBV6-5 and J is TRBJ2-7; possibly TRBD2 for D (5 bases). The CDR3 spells CASGSEGFYEQYF. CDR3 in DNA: TGTGCCAGCGGATCCGAGGGATTCTACGAGCAGTACTTC.